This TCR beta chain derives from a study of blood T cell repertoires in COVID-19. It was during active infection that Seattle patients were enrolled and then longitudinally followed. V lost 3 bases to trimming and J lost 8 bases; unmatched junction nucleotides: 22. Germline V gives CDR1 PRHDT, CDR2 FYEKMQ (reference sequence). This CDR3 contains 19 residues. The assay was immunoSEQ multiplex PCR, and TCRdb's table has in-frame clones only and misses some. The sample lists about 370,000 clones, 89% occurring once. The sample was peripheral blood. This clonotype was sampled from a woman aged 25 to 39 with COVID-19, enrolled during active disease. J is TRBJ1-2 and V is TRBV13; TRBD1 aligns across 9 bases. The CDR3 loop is CASSLERGVTGGPSWGYTF. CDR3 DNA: TGTGCCAGCAGCTTGGAGAGGGGGGTCACAGGGGGCCCCTCGTGGGGCTACACCTTC.